The next 6 T cell receptor beta chains were all read from a single sample in a study of T cell responses to AZD1222 COVID-19 vaccine. Clones were sequenced by immunoSEQ multiplex PCR, and TCRdb holds only the in-frame ones, with some missing. Of 70,000 to 95,000 clones in the sample, approximately 89% were seen once. The sequenced sample was peripheral blood, obtained 28 days after the second AZD1222 dose. The receptors shown here come from an adult who received the AZD1222 COVID-19 vaccine.

The chain employs TRBV28 and TRBJ2-1; TRBD2 agrees at 13 bases. Germline CDR1 MDHEN, CDR2 SYDVKM. J lost 3 bases, V lost 6 bases, and 8 bases had no gene match. The CDR3 sequence is 17 residues long. In nucleotides, the CDR3 is TGTGCCAGCAGACCCACCCGGACTAGCGGGGGCTACAATGAGCAGTTCTTC. Residues: CASRPTRTSGGYNEQFF.

V is TRBV18 and J is TRBJ1-5; tentative D call: TRBD1 (5 bases). CDR3 length: 15 residues. The germline V and J ends were trimmed by 5 bases and 5 bases, with 16 bases remaining between them. Germline-derived CDR1 and CDR2 are KGHSH and LQKENI. CDR3 coding DNA: TGTGCCAGCTCATCAGGGAACCTCTTAGATCAGCCCCAGCATTTT. Encoded protein: CASSSGNLLDQPQHF. Drawing the rest from reference TRBV18 and TRBJ1-5, the complete variable domain is NAGVMQNPRHLVRRRGQEARLRCSPMKGHSHVYWYRQLPEEGLKFMVYLQKENIIDESGMPKERFSAEFPKEGPSILRIQQVVRGDSAAYFCASSSGNLLDQPQHFGDGTRLSIL.

The chain recombines TRBV30 with TRBJ1-4; D remains unclear. Trimming removed 2 bases from V and 8 bases from J, with 12 bases in between. This CDR3 contains 13 residues. The germline gives CDR1 GTSNPN, CDR2 SVGIG (reference sequence). The CDR3, as DNA: TGTGCCTGGAGTACGGGGTGGGTGGAAAAACTGTTTTTT. Translating it yields CAWSTGWVEKLFF.

The chain employs TRBV11-3 and TRBJ2-7; D could derive from TRBD1 or TRBD2 (7 bases each). Germline CDR1 reads SGHNT; CDR2 reads YENEEA. The V and J ends lost 5 bases and 4 bases respectively, with 21 bases between them. This CDR3 is built from 16 residues. The CDR3 loop reads CASSPGGQGDVYEQYF. In DNA form, the CDR3 reads TGTGCCAGCAGCCCGGGAGGCCAGGGGGACGTTTACGAGCAGTACTTC. Complete variable domain (other parts from reference TRBV11-3 and TRBJ2-7): EAGVVQSPRYKIIEKKQPVAFWCNPISGHNTLYWYLQNLGQGPELLIRYENEEAVDDSQLPKDRFSAERLKGVDSTLKIQPAELGDSAVYLCASSPGGQGDVYEQYFGPGTRLTVT.

This clone showed up just once. V and J are TRBV27 and TRBJ2-1, with 9 bases fitting TRBD2. The germline V gene has CDR1 MNHEY and CDR2 SMNVEV (reference sequence). The V segment lost 8 bases and the J segment 4 bases; nucleotides outside the gene matches: 9. This CDR3 spans 15 amino acids. The CDR3 nucleotides read TGTGCCAGCGAAAGGGTAGCGGGAGTATACAATGAGCAGTTCTTC. Residues: CASERVAGVYNEQFF.

The chain is built from TRBV7-9 and TRBJ2-1; D remains ambiguous. Germline CDR1 and CDR2: SEHNR and FQNEAQ (reference sequence). The CDR3 length is 13 residues. V was cut by 5 bases and J by 9 bases, with 14 bases left in between. Here the CDR3 reads CASSPAVYSEQFF. The CDR3 nucleotides are TGTGCCAGCAGCCCCGCCGTTTATAGTGAGCAGTTCTTC.